These 25 T cell receptor beta chains were all obtained from the same sample, sequenced in a study of T cell repertoires in cytomegalovirus infection. These TCRs' antigens remain unknown. From the reads, TCRdb called clonotypes with MiXCR, one entry per CDR3 protein. This table holds nearly 700,000 distinct CDR3 sequences, roughly 33% found once. The material was cultured PBMCs, obtained from culture after CMV antigen stimulation. The receptors shown here come from a human donor in good health (CMV status not recorded). Some clones in this sample may be carry-over from other donors' samples.

The chain combines TRBV7-2 with TRBJ1-5, with D unclear. The CDR3 is 14 amino acids. CDR1 is SGHTA and CDR2 is FQGNSA in the germline V gene. V gave up 5 bases and J gave up 5 bases, with 13 bases separating them. DNA for the CDR3: TGTGCCAGCAGCCAGAACATGGGTGATCAGCCCCAGCATTTT. This sequence encodes CASSQNMGDQPQHF.

The chain is built from TRBV12-3 or TRBV12-4 and TRBJ1-6; D gene ambiguous. Trimming left V 2 bases short and J 1 base short, with 15 bases between. This CDR3 region has 18 residues. CDR3 DNA: TGTGCCAGCAGTTTAACGGCCAGCGTGCGGTCCTATAATTCACCCCTCCACTTT. Translating it yields CASSLTASVRSYNSPLHF.

The chain employs TRBV20-1 and TRBJ2-7, with D perhaps matching TRBD1 (5 bases). CDR3 size: 13 residues. Trimming removed 8 bases from V and 6 bases from J, with 20 bases in between. The germline CDR1 and CDR2 sequences are DFQATT and SNEGSKA (reference sequence). Here the CDR3 DNA reads TGCAGTCTCAACCAGTTTGCCCAGGGCGAGCAGTACTTC. Protein product: CSLNQFAQGEQYF.

This clonotype was seen more than once but under ten times. In DNA, the CDR3 is TGTGCCAGCAGCGGACAGGTCGCCCTTTCCTCTGGAAACACCATATATTTT. It is translated as CASSGQVALSSGNTIYF. The chain employs TRBV6-6 and TRBJ1-3; 7 bases match TRBD1. This CDR3 comprises 17 residues. Trimming at V came to 6 bases and at J to 0 bases, leaving 11 bases not matched to a gene. Per germline, CDR1 MNHNY and CDR2 SVGAGI (reference sequence).

CDR3 nucleotide sequence: TGTGCCATCAGTGACAGGTTAAATACGCAGTATTTT. Residues: CAISDRLNTQYF. The chain joins TRBV10-3 to TRBJ2-3; D is unresolved. Germline V gene data show CDR1 as ENHRY and CDR2 as SYGVKD. With 3 bases removed from V and 7 bases from J, the gap between germline ends came to 8 bases. The CDR3 spans 12 residues.

The chain uses TRBV7-9 and TRBJ2-5; D may be TRBD2 (5 bases). CDR3 length: 14 residues. Germline V gene data show CDR1 as SEHNR and CDR2 as FQNEAQ (reference sequence). V lost 5 bases, J lost 2 bases, and 12 bases lay in between. The CDR3 region is CASSASRWQETQYF. DNA for the CDR3: TGTGCCAGCAGCGCTAGCCGGTGGCAAGAGACCCAGTACTTC.

V usage is TRBV7-4 and J usage is TRBJ1-2; tentatively, D is TRBD1 (6 bases). Germline V gene data show CDR1 as SGHVT and CDR2 as SQSDAQ. This CDR3 region has 14 residues. Trimming left V 7 bases short and J 8 bases short, with 20 bases between. This chain's CDR3 is CASIEARDNSGYTF. The CDR3 DNA reads TGTGCCAGCATTGAGGCCCGGGACAACTCGGGCTACACCTTC.

This clonotype was observed a few times. The chain recombines TRBV4-1 with TRBJ2-1; possible D gene TRBD2, 5 bases. The CDR3 covers 15 residues. Germline CDR1 is MGHRA and CDR2 is YSYEKL. The V end lost 5 bases, the J end lost 4 bases, and 15 bases lay between the germline ends. The CDR3 DNA follows: TGCGCCAGCAGCTGGGGAGTAGTATCGTACAATGAGCAGTTCTTC. This codes for CASSWGVVSYNEQFF.

This clonotype has just a few counts. The V call is TRBV28, the J call TRBJ1-6, with D hard to call. Germline V gene data show CDR1 as MDHEN and CDR2 as SYDVKM. V shed 6 bases and J shed 0 bases, with 6 bases lying between them. CDR3 length: 14 amino acids. The CDR3 region has the DNA TGTGCCAGCAGGCGGGGCTCCTATAATTCACCCCTCCACTTT. Its translation: CASRRGSYNSPLHF.

The V and J genes are TRBV4-1 and TRBJ2-1, with no clear D. Per germline, CDR1 MGHRA and CDR2 YSYEKL. This CDR3 is 16 amino acids long. V lost 6 bases and J lost 0, with 15 bases in between. Written as DNA, the CDR3 is TGCGCCAGCAGTGGAGTTGCGCTGAGCTCCTACAATGAGCAGTTCTTC. It translates to CASSGVALSSYNEQFF.

The chain recombines TRBV2 with TRBJ1-2; D uncertain. CDR1 and CDR2 from the germline V gene are SNHLY and FYNNEI. The CDR3 spans 13 residues. Trimming left V 3 bases short and J 6 bases short, with 11 bases between. CDR3: CASSDLTAHGYTF. The CDR3 nucleotides read TGTGCCAGCAGTGATCTAACCGCGCATGGCTACACCTTC. The variable domain in full, with the rest retrieved from reference TRBV2 and TRBJ1-2, is EPEVTQTPSHQVTQMGQEVILRCVPISNHLYFYWYRQILGQKVEFLVSFYNNEISEKSEIFDDQFSVERPDGSNFTLKIRSTKLEDSAMYFCASSDLTAHGYTFGSGTRLTVV.

The rearrangement joins TRBV6-5 to TRBJ1-2; 8 bases match TRBD1. The CDR3 contains 12 residues. Looked up from germline, CDR1 is MNHEY and CDR2 is SVGAGI. V lost 6 bases and J lost 6; bases outside the gene matches: 3. The CDR3 region is CASSRGPNGYTF. Written as DNA, the CDR3 is TGTGCCAGCAGCAGGGGGCCCAATGGCTACACCTTC.

This clonotype was seen a handful of times. The CDR3 loop is CSARQGYNQPQHF. CDR3 nucleotide sequence: TGCAGTGCTAGACAGGGGTACAATCAGCCCCAGCATTTT. The chain employs TRBV20-1 and TRBJ1-5, with D perhaps TRBD1 (6 bases). Germline CDR1 is DFQATT and CDR2 is SNEGSKA (reference sequence). The CDR3 is 13 residues long. V lost 2 bases, J lost 3 bases, and 8 bases lay in between.

This chain links TRBV20-1 with TRBJ1-5; 9 nucleotides line up with TRBD1. V was clipped by 5 bases and J by 6 bases; unmatched bases: 5. The CDR3 totals 13 residues. Germline V gene data show CDR1 as DFQATT and CDR2 as SNEGSKA (reference sequence). The CDR3 loop is CSAGDRAGQPQHF. For the CDR3, the DNA is TGCAGTGCTGGGGACAGGGCGGGTCAGCCCCAGCATTTT.

This clonotype was observed many times. The chain has TRBV7-2 and TRBJ2-3; D gene unclear. Germline CDR1 SGHTA, CDR2 FQGNSA. Between the trimmed V and J ends, which lost 3 bases and 0 bases, there was a span of 7 bases. This CDR3 has 14 amino acids. CDR3 in amino acids: CASSFVPSTDTQYF. CDR3 bases: TGTGCCAGCAGCTTCGTCCCTAGCACAGATACGCAGTATTTT.

This clonotype was seen only a few times. The V call is TRBV7-6, the J call TRBJ2-3, with a tentative D call TRBD2 (5 bases). V lost 5 bases to trimming and J lost 0 bases, with 12 bases between them. Germline-derived CDR1 and CDR2 are SGHVS and FNYEAQ. The CDR3 is 15 residues long. The CDR3 sequence is CASSHRWESTDTQYF. CDR3 DNA sequence: TGTGCCAGCAGCCACCGTTGGGAGAGCACAGATACGCAGTATTTT.

A few counts support this clonotype. This sequence joins TRBV10-2 and TRBJ1-1; 7 bases align to TRBD1. J gave up 3 bases and V 8 bases, and 12 bases lay outside the gene matches. This CDR3 is built from 15 residues. Germline lookup yields CDR1 WSHSY and CDR2 SAAADI. The CDR3 DNA follows: TGCGCCAGCGCCCCGGGACAGCTGGTAGACACTGAAGCTTTCTTT. Translated, it gives CASAPGQLVDTEAFF.

The CDR3 here is CASSLYGAPNTEAFF. As DNA, the CDR3 is TGTGCCAGCAGCTTGTACGGGGCTCCGAACACTGAAGCTTTCTTT. The chain employs TRBV5-5 and TRBJ1-1, with D possibly TRBD1 on 5 matching bases. This CDR3 is 15 amino acids long. The V gene lost 1 base and the J gene lost 1 base, with 11 bases spanning the gap. Germline-derived CDR1 and CDR2 are SGHKS and YYEKEE (reference sequence).

This clonotype has just a few counts. The genes are TRBV3-1 and TRBJ2-7; D perhaps matches TRBD2 (6 bases). The ends were cut back, 8 bases at V and 6 bases at J, with 14 bases in the middle. The CDR3 consists of 12 residues. The germline CDR1 and CDR2 sequences are LGHDT and YNNKEL (reference sequence). The CDR3 nucleotides are TGTGCCAGCGGAGGGTATGGGACCGAGCAGTACTTC. It codes for CASGGYGTEQYF.

CDR3 nucleotide sequence: TGTGCCAGCAGCCAAGATACCCTAGCGGGGGGTACGCAGTATTTT. Translating it yields CASSQDTLAGGTQYF. The chain employs TRBV3-1 and TRBJ2-3; TRBD2 agrees at 11 bases. The CDR3 has 15 amino acids. V shed 0 bases and J 8 bases; nucleotides not matched to a gene: 4. CDR1 LGHDT and CDR2 YNNKEL come from the germline V gene (reference sequence).

This clonotype was detected only a few times. The chain employs TRBV27 and TRBJ1-1; D might be TRBD1 (5 bases). Trimming pared 0 bases from V and 4 bases from J, leaving 21 bases between. CDR1 MNHEY and CDR2 SMNVEV come from the germline V gene (reference sequence). The CDR3 contains 18 residues. The CDR3 DNA reads TGTGCCAGCAGTTTATCGATGAGTTGGGGGGTACGGCGCACTGAAGCTTTCTTT. Its protein is CASSLSMSWGVRRTEAFF.

V usage is TRBV7-9 and J usage is TRBJ1-4, with D maybe TRBD1 (5 bases). Looked up from germline, CDR1 is SEHNR and CDR2 is FQNEAQ (reference sequence). The CDR3 contains 12 residues. V lost 8 bases to trimming and J lost 8 bases, with 12 bases between them. The CDR3 nucleotides read TGTGCCAGCGAAAGGGGAGAAGAAAAACTGTTTTTT. This encodes CASERGEEKLFF.

This clonotype was seen only a few times. The chain uses TRBV7-2 and TRBJ1-2; TRBD1 matches at 7 bases. Germline loops: CDR1 SGHTA, CDR2 FQGNSA. After removal of 1 base from V and 3 bases from J, the junction contained 2 bases not matched to a gene. The CDR3 consists of 14 residues. The DNA of the CDR3 is TGTGCCAGCAGCTTAGAGGGGGCTTACTATGGCTACACCTTC. This sequence encodes CASSLEGAYYGYTF.

V and J are TRBV12-3 or TRBV12-4 and TRBJ2-7; D may be TRBD1 (6 bases). V lost 5 bases, J lost 4 bases, and 24 bases lay in between. CDR3 length: 17 amino acids. The CDR3 bases are TGTGCCAGCAGTCCCATGAGGGGGAAGGGCAAGGGTTACGAGCAGTACTTC. It encodes CASSPMRGKGKGYEQYF.

The V gene is TRBV20-1, the J gene TRBJ2-5; 10 bases agree with TRBD1. V was pared by 6 bases and J by 5 bases, with 9 bases of the junction left unmatched. From germline, CDR1 is DFQATT and CDR2 SNEGSKA (reference sequence). The CDR3 totals 14 residues. The CDR3 spells CSAPATGGEETQYF. CDR3 bases: TGCAGTGCACCGGCGACAGGGGGCGAGGAGACCCAGTACTTC.